This paragraph covers one TCR beta chain sequence. The antigen remains unidentified. Generation of bulk TCR libraries relied on previously described methods and listed TCR primers. TCRdb passed the PCR reads through MiXCR, listing each CDR3 protein once. The sample has some 680,000 distinct CDR3 sequences, about 25% seen once. Sorted inputs of roughly 19,000 to 1,100,000 cells, with 10%, 30% or 50% RNA, yielded naive CD8 libraries. The authors gated naive CD8 T cells as CD8+CD4-CCR7+CD45RA+ for sorting. This specimen comes from a study of molecular identifiers for immune sequencing clone quantification. Whole-study findings and limits: Among roughly 910,000 naive cells, spiked Jurkat TCR RNA from a single cell was reportedly detectable.

The CDR3 sequence is 18 residues long. Germline V gene sequence: CDR1 DFQATT, CDR2 SNEGSKA (reference sequence). With 0 bases removed from V and 2 bases from J, the gap between germline ends came to 20 bases. The V and J genes are TRBV20-1 and TRBJ2-1; D possibly corresponds to TRBD2 (5 bases). This sequence originates from a human donor in good health. Some libraries in this study had Jurkat cell RNA spiked in. Sample: naive CD8+ T cells from blood, with Jurkat cell RNA spiked in. Documented subset: FACS-sorted CD8+CD4-CCR7+CD45RA+ naive T cells. The CDR3 coding sequence is TGCAGTGCTAGAGATACCCACACCCAGCGGTTTACCTACAATGAGCAGTTCTTC. Its translation: CSARDTHTQRFTYNEQFF.